The 9 T cell receptor beta chains below come from one sample, sequenced in a study of cytomegalovirus exposure and HLA in healthy donors. 13 Jbeta primers and 60 Vbeta primers were used for the PCR. Sequencing was performed with immunoSEQ multiplex PCR; in TCRdb, only in-frame clones are kept and a portion is missing. Counted here are roughly 150,000 clones, approximately 83% occurring once; the ten biggest clones make up around 1.4%. Input material: PBMCs. Source of these receptors: a woman aged 18 to 35 in good health and CMV-seronegative.

The gene calls are TRBV11-3 and TRBJ1-4; no definite D call. Trimming took 6 bases from V and 3 from J, leaving 5 bases between them. Per germline, CDR1 SGHNT and CDR2 YENEEA. The CDR3 totals 12 residues. The CDR3 is CASRRANEKLFF. CDR3 nucleotides: TGTGCCAGCAGGAGGGCTAATGAAAAACTGTTTTTT.

J is TRBJ1-3 and V is TRBV4-2, with D tentatively TRBD1 (5 bases). From germline, CDR1 is LGHNA and CDR2 YNFKEQ. There are 14 residues in the CDR3. Trimming took 3 bases from V and 8 from J, leaving 14 bases between them. CDR3 protein: CASSQEGQAYTIYF. The CDR3 nucleotides are TGTGCCAGCAGCCAGGAGGGGCAGGCGTACACCATATATTTT.

The count of this clone is one. The rearrangement joins TRBV2 to TRBJ1-5; weak D call: TRBD1 (5 bases). CDR1 SNHLY and CDR2 FYNNEI come from the germline V gene. V gave up 8 bases and J gave up 7 bases, with 18 bases separating them. The CDR3 consists of 14 residues. CDR3 sequence reads: CASSSQGLGQPQHF. CDR3 bases: TGTGCCAGCTCTTCGCAGGGATTGGGGCAGCCCCAGCATTTT.

This chain joins TRBV5-1 and TRBJ1-5; 7 bases line up with TRBD1. Trimming cost V 3 bases and J 4 bases; bases outside gene matches: 4. Germline V gene sequence: CDR1 SGHRS, CDR2 YFSETQ. The CDR3 consists of 14 residues. The CDR3 DNA reads as TGCGCCAGCAGCTCGGACAGGTTGAATCAGCCCCAGCATTTT. The encoded protein is CASSSDRLNQPQHF.

This rearrangement joins TRBV4-1 to TRBJ2-1; D may be TRBD2 (7 bases). The CDR3 is 17 residues long. V dropped 3 bases and J dropped 4 bases, with 19 bases sitting between them. Germline V gene sequence: CDR1 MGHRA, CDR2 YSYEKL. DNA for the CDR3: TGCGCCAGCAGCCAGGCCTCGGGGGGCATCGCGTACAATGAGCAGTTCTTC. This gives the protein CASSQASGGIAYNEQFF.

This sequence joins TRBV2 and TRBJ1-5; D gene uncertain. Germline lookup yields CDR1 SNHLY and CDR2 FYNNEI. The CDR3 length is 13 residues. V lost 4 bases and J lost 2, with 6 bases in between. As DNA, the CDR3 is TGTGCCAGCAGTGGGGAGGGCAATCAGCCCCAGCATTTT. Encoded protein: CASSGEGNQPQHF. The entire variable domain, with the rest obtained from reference TRBV2 and TRBJ1-5, is as follows: EPEVTQTPSHQVTQMGQEVILRCVPISNHLYFYWYRQILGQKVEFLVSFYNNEISEKSEIFDDQFSVERPDGSNFTLKIRSTKLEDSAMYFCASSGEGNQPQHFGDGTRLSIL.

V and J are TRBV5-1 and TRBJ2-7; 16 positions agree with TRBD2. Germline V lookup: CDR1 SGHRS, CDR2 YFSETQ. This CDR3 contains 18 residues. Losses at the gene ends were 3 bases for V and 0 bases for J; bases not matched to a gene: 6. As DNA, the CDR3 is TGCGCCAGCAGCTACGCCGGGACTAGCGGGGGGGTCTCCTACGAGCAGTACTTC. Translated, it gives CASSYAGTSGGVSYEQYF.

V is TRBV9 and J is TRBJ1-1; TRBD1 might be the D (5 bases). V lost 1 base and J 1 base, leaving 8 bases between the germline ends. Germline CDR1 reads SGDLS; CDR2 reads YYNGEE. This CDR3 has 14 residues. The CDR3 DNA follows: TGTGCCAGCAGCGTATGGGGCCCGAACACTGAAGCTTTCTTT. This translates into CASSVWGPNTEAFF.

This chain uses TRBV5-6 with TRBJ1-1, with D perhaps TRBD1 (6 bases). The CDR3 extends over 16 amino acids. Germline V gene sequence: CDR1 SGHDT, CDR2 YYEEEE. Trimming shortened V by 5 bases and J by 7 bases, and 24 bases separated the two germline ends. CDR3 sequence: CASRFKMQGLAIEAFF. In DNA form, the CDR3 reads TGTGCCAGCAGGTTTAAAATGCAGGGGCTTGCTATTGAAGCTTTCTTT.